The clone carrying this T cell receptor beta chain was found a few times. The antigen is not known. TCRdb re-called the 5' RACE reads with MiXCR, one entry per CDR3 protein. Among nearly 650,000 distinct CDR3 sequences listed, 7% to 7.5% were seen once. The data stem from a study of identical twins. Study-wide findings and caveats: Twins showed weaker excess sharing in their beta out-of-frame sequences.

This same sample was also part of a study on yellow fever vaccine responses in identical twins.

The TCR was taken from a woman between 18 and 29 years old in good health. The sequenced sample consisted of PBMCs.

CDR3 coding DNA: TGTGCTAGTGGTTTGGTCCTAGCGGGAGTCTACGAGCAGTACTTC. Its translation is CASGLVLAGVYEQYF. The chain recombines TRBV12-5 with TRBJ2-7, with 10 bases that match TRBD2. Trimming removed 0 bases from V and 3 bases from J; junction bases left unmatched: 2. Germline CDR1 is LGHNT and CDR2 is FRNRAP. This CDR3 has 15 amino acids.